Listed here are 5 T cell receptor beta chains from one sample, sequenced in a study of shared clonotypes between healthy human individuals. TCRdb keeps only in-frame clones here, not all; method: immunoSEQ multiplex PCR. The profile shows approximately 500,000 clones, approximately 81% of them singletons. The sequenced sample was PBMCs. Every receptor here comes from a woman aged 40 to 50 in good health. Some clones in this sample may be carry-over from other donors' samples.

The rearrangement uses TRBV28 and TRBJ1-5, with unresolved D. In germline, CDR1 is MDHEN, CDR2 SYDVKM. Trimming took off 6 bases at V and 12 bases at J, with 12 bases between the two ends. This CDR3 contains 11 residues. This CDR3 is CASSTPGNQHF. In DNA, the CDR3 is TGTGCCAGCAGCACCCCCGGGAACCAGCATTTT.

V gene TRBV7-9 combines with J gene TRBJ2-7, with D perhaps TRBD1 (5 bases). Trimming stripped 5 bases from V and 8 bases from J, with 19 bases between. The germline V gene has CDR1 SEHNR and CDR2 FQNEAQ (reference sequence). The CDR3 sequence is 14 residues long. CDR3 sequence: CASSNPTGPPKQYF. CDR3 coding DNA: TGTGCCAGCAGCAATCCTACAGGACCGCCCAAGCAGTACTTC.

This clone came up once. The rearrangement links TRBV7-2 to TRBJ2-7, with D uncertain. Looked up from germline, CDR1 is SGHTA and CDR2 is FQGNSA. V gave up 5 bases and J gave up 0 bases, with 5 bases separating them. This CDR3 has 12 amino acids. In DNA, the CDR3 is TGTGCCAGCAGCGCCCACTCCTACGAGCAGTACTTC. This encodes CASSAHSYEQYF.

The CDR3 spells CASSLRGRLLAGAADTQYF. The CDR3 DNA is TGTGCCAGCAGCTTACGGGGAAGGTTACTAGCGGGAGCCGCAGATACGCAGTATTTT. This rearrangement joins TRBV7-3 to TRBJ2-3; 11 nucleotides align to TRBD2. V dropped 2 bases and J dropped 4; count of bases not matched to a gene: 14. Per the germline V gene, CDR1 is SGHTA and CDR2 is FQGTGA. The CDR3 is 19 residues long.

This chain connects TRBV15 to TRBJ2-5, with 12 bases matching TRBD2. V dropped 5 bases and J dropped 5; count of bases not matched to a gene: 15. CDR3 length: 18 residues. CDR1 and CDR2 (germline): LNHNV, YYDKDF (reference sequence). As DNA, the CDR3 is TGTGCCACCAGCGGAGGGGCGTTTGGGCTAGCGGGAGGGGAGACCCAGTACTTC. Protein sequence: CATSGGAFGLAGGETQYF.